This entry lists 27 T cell receptor beta chains sequenced from one sample in a study of cytomegalovirus exposure and HLA in healthy donors. A multiplex PCR was run with 60 Vbeta primers and 13 Jbeta primers. TCRdb's table, derived via immunoSEQ multiplex PCR, lists solely in-frame clones and lacks some. The sample lists 75,000 or so clones; 60% to 75% were seen once. The specimen was PBMCs. All receptors come from a man aged 40-49 years in good health and CMV-seropositive.

This chain links TRBV6-4 with TRBJ2-7; 7 bases match TRBD1. Trimming cost V 5 bases and J 0 bases; bases outside gene matches: 7. Germline V CDR1 and CDR2: MRHNA, SNTAGT. This CDR3 comprises 15 residues. The CDR3 DNA is TGTGCCAGCAGTCCCTCGACAGGGAGCTCCTACGAGCAGTACTTC. It codes for CASSPSTGSSYEQYF.

The chain couples TRBV10-3 to TRBJ2-2, with 9 bases lining up with TRBD1. V gave up 5 bases and J gave up 4 bases; unmatched junction bases: 11. The CDR3 is 17 amino acids. Germline V gene data show CDR1 as ENHRY and CDR2 as SYGVKD. CDR3: CAISPQAGTGSTGELFF. The CDR3 bases are TGTGCCATCAGTCCCCAGGCCGGGACAGGGAGCACCGGGGAGCTGTTTTTT.

This clone has more than one count but fewer than ten. The chain links TRBV5-1 to TRBJ2-3, with a weak D call TRBD1 (6 bases). CDR3 length: 14 residues. Trimming took off 4 bases at V and 6 bases at J, with 15 bases between the two ends. Germline values: CDR1 SGHRS, CDR2 YFSETQ. This CDR3 is CASSPLRGSDTQYF. The CDR3 DNA is TGCGCCAGCAGCCCCTTGAGGGGGTCGGATACGCAGTATTTT.

This clone was picked up one time. DNA for the CDR3: TGTGCCAGCAGCCCCTTCCTGGGCGAGCAGTACTTC. It encodes CASSPFLGEQYF. The rearrangement links TRBV5-4 to TRBJ2-5; D is unresolved. The J call is in doubt because the DNA end fits TRBJ2-7 better. The CDR3 loop spans 12 amino acids. CDR1 is SGHNT and CDR2 is YYREEE in the germline V gene (reference sequence).

V usage is TRBV6-1 and J usage is TRBJ1-1, with D possibly being TRBD1 (5 bases). With 4 bases removed from V and 5 bases from J, the gap between germline ends came to 17 bases. CDR1 MNHNS and CDR2 SASEGT come from the germline V gene. The CDR3 contains 15 residues. CDR3 nucleotides: TGTGCCAGCAGTGTAGGGACTGGCACTGTTACTGAAGCTTTCTTT. Translated, it gives CASSVGTGTVTEAFF.

The chain links TRBV30 to TRBJ2-7, with D uncertain. V shed 0 bases and J shed 5 bases, with 11 bases lying between them. Germline loops: CDR1 GTSNPN, CDR2 SVGIG (reference sequence). The CDR3 sequence is 13 residues long. DNA for the CDR3: TGTGCCTGGAGTGTTATCCGCGGCCACGAGCAGTACTTC. This encodes CAWSVIRGHEQYF.

The genes are TRBV5-8 and TRBJ1-2; D uncertain. CDR3 length: 12 amino acids. Germline CDR1 and CDR2: SGHTS and YDEGEE. V shed 4 bases and J shed 6 bases, with 10 bases lying between them. The CDR3: CASSRVRNGYTF. The CDR3 nucleotides read TGTGCCAGCAGCCGGGTCAGAAATGGCTACACCTTC.

The chain joins TRBV14 to TRBJ2-7, with 10 positions matching TRBD2. Germline values: CDR1 SGHDN, CDR2 FVKESK. Trimming at V came to 3 bases and at J to 3 bases, leaving 5 bases not matched to a gene. The CDR3 loop spans 15 amino acids. For the CDR3, the DNA is TGTGCCAGCAGCCAGACAGCGGGAGGGCGCTACGAGCAGTACTTC. As protein: CASSQTAGGRYEQYF. Using reference TRBV14 and TRBJ2-7 for the parts outside the CDR3, the full variable domain is EAGVTQFPSHSVIEKGQTVTLRCDPISGHDNLYWYRRVMGKEIKFLLHFVKESKQDESGMPNNRFLAERTGGTYSTLKVQPAELEDSGVYFCASSQTAGGRYEQYFGPGTRLTVT.

The chain recombines TRBV5-1 with TRBJ2-1; 7 bases are a match to TRBD1. Trimming at V came to 4 bases and at J to 2 bases, leaving 6 bases not matched to a gene. Germline CDR1 is SGHRS and CDR2 is YFSETQ. This CDR3 is built from 15 residues. CDR3 nucleotide sequence: TGCGCCAGCAGCCCACGGACAGGTACCTACAATGAGCAGTTCTTC. Translated: CASSPRTGTYNEQFF.

This chain joins TRBV19 and TRBJ2-5; D is possibly TRBD2 (7 bases). This CDR3 spans 13 amino acids. Germline-derived CDR1 and CDR2 are LNHDA and SQIVND (reference sequence). Trimming took off 5 bases at V and 7 bases at J, with 14 bases between the two ends. The CDR3 reads CASSQRGGRTQYF. CDR3 in DNA: TGTGCCAGTAGTCAAAGGGGGGGTCGGACCCAGTACTTC.

This chain connects TRBV6-5 to TRBJ1-4; D not resolved. CDR1 MNHEY and CDR2 SVGAGI come from the germline V gene. V was shortened by 3 bases and J by 1 base, with 6 bases between the two germline ends. The CDR3 is 14 amino acids. CDR3 loop: CASSYLGTNEKLFF. CDR3 DNA sequence: TGTGCCAGCAGTTATCTAGGAACTAATGAAAAACTGTTTTTT.

In this sample, this clone turned up a few times. The rearrangement links TRBV9 to TRBJ1-2; D perhaps matches TRBD1 (5 bases). CDR1 and CDR2 from the germline V gene are SGDLS and YYNGEE. Trimming cost V 0 bases and J 4 bases, with 16 bases left between them. This CDR3 has 16 residues. The CDR3 region has the DNA TGTGCCAGCAGCGTAGGTTCCGCGCCCGGGGGCTATGGCTACACCTTC. This gives the protein CASSVGSAPGGYGYTF.

The rearrangement uses TRBV6-6 and TRBJ2-7; possible D gene TRBD2, 6 bases. This CDR3 comprises 12 residues. Trimming stripped 6 bases from V and 1 base from J, with 7 bases between. Germline values: CDR1 MNHNY, CDR2 SVGAGI (reference sequence). In DNA form, the CDR3 reads TGTGCCAGCAGCAGCGGGTCCTACGAGCAGTACTTC. Translating it yields CASSSGSYEQYF.

CDR3 sequence (DNA): TGTGCCAGCAGCCTCAGGGAAGGCACTGAAGCTTTCTTT. Encoded protein: CASSLREGTEAFF. The chain recombines TRBV7-8 with TRBJ1-1; maybe TRBD1 (5 bases). Germline-derived CDR1 and CDR2 are SGHVS and FQNEAQ. V was pared by 5 bases and J by 4 bases, with 11 bases between. The CDR3 is 13 residues long.

The chain is built from TRBV27 and TRBJ2-3; 9 bases map to TRBD1. Germline trimming cut 5 bases from V and 8 bases from J; bases unmatched to any gene: 11. There are 15 residues in the CDR3. Germline V gene sequence: CDR1 MNHEY, CDR2 SMNVEV (reference sequence). The CDR3, as DNA: TGTGCCAGCAGTACCCGGACAGGGGAGATCGGTACGCAGTATTTT. Its protein product is CASSTRTGEIGTQYF.

The V call is TRBV7-9, the J call TRBJ2-5; 9 bases are shared with TRBD1. This CDR3 is built from 16 residues. Losses at the gene ends were 5 bases for V and 5 bases for J; bases not matched to a gene: 12. Germline CDR1 reads SEHNR; CDR2 reads FQNEAQ (reference sequence). The CDR3 sequence is CASSHRDRVLMETQYF. CDR3 DNA sequence: TGTGCCAGCAGCCACCGGGACAGGGTCCTGATGGAGACCCAGTACTTC.

This chain connects TRBV19 to TRBJ1-5; D is unclear. Germline V gives CDR1 LNHDA, CDR2 SQIVND (reference sequence). This CDR3 has 15 amino acids. Trimming stripped 3 bases from V and 2 bases from J, with 11 bases between. The CDR3 loop reads CASSMGSVGNQPQHF. The CDR3 DNA is TGTGCCAGTAGTATGGGGAGCGTGGGCAATCAGCCCCAGCATTTT.

Here the CDR3 reads CASSYPGQRGSQYF. The CDR3 DNA reads as TGTGCCAGCAGCTACCCCGGCCAGCGGGGGTCCCAGTACTTC. The J gene is TRBJ2-5, the V gene TRBV7-2; TRBD2 aligns across 8 bases. The CDR3 has 14 residues. Trimming at V came to 4 bases and at J to 9 bases, leaving 10 bases not matched to a gene. CDR1 SGHTA and CDR2 FQGNSA come from the germline V gene.

The rearrangement joins TRBV14 to TRBJ2-7, with 8 bases identical to TRBD1. V shed 1 base, J shed 1 base, and the junction held 0 bases outside the gene matches. The germline V gene has CDR1 SGHDN and CDR2 FVKESK. This CDR3 region has 14 residues. CDR3 bases: TGTGCCAGCAGCCAAGGGACAGGGTCCTACGAGCAGTACTTC. Translated: CASSQGTGSYEQYF.

The chain joins TRBV7-2 to TRBJ2-1; D is undetermined. Trimming shortened V by 3 bases and J by 8 bases, and 5 bases separated the two germline ends. The germline V gene encodes CDR1 SGHTA and CDR2 FQGNSA. The CDR3 is made up of 11 amino acids. CDR3: CASSFSYEQFF. The CDR3 region has the DNA TGTGCCAGCAGCTTTAGCTATGAGCAGTTCTTC.

J is TRBJ2-6 and V is TRBV27; D is undetermined. V gave up 6 bases and J gave up 2 bases, with 11 bases separating them. Germline CDR1 is MNHEY and CDR2 is SMNVEV (reference sequence). The CDR3 has 15 residues. The DNA for the CDR3 is TGTGCCAGCAGCTTAGGGCTGGCTGGGGCCAACGTCCTGACTTTC. Translation: CASSLGLAGANVLTF.

This clone was detected only once. In nucleotides, the CDR3 is TGTGCCTGGATTGCTATACCTTGGGAGCAGTACTTC. This sequence encodes CAWIAIPWEQYF. The chain carries TRBV30 and TRBJ2-7; D gene unclear. The CDR3 spans 12 residues. In germline, CDR1 is GTSNPN, CDR2 SVGIG (reference sequence). V was clipped by 4 bases and J by 7 bases, with 14 bases between them.

The rearrangement links TRBV11-2 to TRBJ2-1; D gene uncertain. Between the trimmed V and J ends, which lost 5 bases and 8 bases, there was a span of 13 bases. Germline CDR1 reads SGHAT; CDR2 reads FQNNGV. CDR3 length: 13 residues. DNA for the CDR3: TGTGCCAGCAGCCTCGAGGCCCCCCATGAGCAGTTCTTC. Its translation: CASSLEAPHEQFF.

The chain has TRBV28 and TRBJ2-7; TRBD2 aligns across 8 bases. Germline V CDR1 and CDR2: MDHEN, SYDVKM. V shed 7 bases and J 2 bases; nucleotides not matched to a gene: 4. CDR3 length: 13 residues. The CDR3 loop reads CASNSGAPYEQYF. CDR3 in DNA: TGTGCCAGCAATAGCGGGGCCCCCTACGAGCAGTACTTC.

V and J are TRBV19 and TRBJ2-6, with a possible D match to TRBD2 (6 bases). Trimming shortened V by 5 bases and J by 0 bases, and 14 bases separated the two germline ends. Germline V gene data show CDR1 as LNHDA and CDR2 as SQIVND (reference sequence). The CDR3 has 17 amino acids. CDR3 amino acids: CASSPLDGSSGANVLTF. The CDR3 region has the DNA TGTGCCAGTAGTCCCCTAGACGGGAGCTCTGGGGCCAACGTCCTGACTTTC.

The rearrangement links TRBV19 to TRBJ1-5; D is uncertain. The CDR3 contains 18 residues. Trimming stripped 6 bases from V and 9 bases from J, with 30 bases between. CDR1 is LNHDA and CDR2 is SQIVND in the germline V gene (reference sequence). The CDR3 region is CASSGSQAGRGFIRPQHF. The CDR3 bases are TGTGCCAGTAGCGGGTCTCAGGCGGGCCGTGGGTTTATCAGGCCCCAGCATTTT. The complete variable domain, with remaining parts taken from reference TRBV19 and TRBJ1-5, reads DGGITQSPKYLFRKEGQNVTLSCEQNLNHDAMYWYRQDPGQGLRLIYYSQIVNDFQKGDIAEGYSVSREKKESFPLTVTSAQKNPTAFYLCASSGSQAGRGFIRPQHFGDGTRLSIL.

The chain joins TRBV6-5 to TRBJ2-1, with TRBD2 identical over 9 bases. The V gene's germline CDR1 is MNHEY and CDR2 SVGAGI. The CDR3 runs 16 residues. Unmatched junction bases numbered 9, after V lost 0 bases and J lost 9 bases. The CDR3 sequence is CASSYSWTSELGEQFF. The CDR3 nucleotides are TGTGCCAGCAGTTACTCGTGGACTAGCGAGTTGGGTGAGCAGTTCTTC.